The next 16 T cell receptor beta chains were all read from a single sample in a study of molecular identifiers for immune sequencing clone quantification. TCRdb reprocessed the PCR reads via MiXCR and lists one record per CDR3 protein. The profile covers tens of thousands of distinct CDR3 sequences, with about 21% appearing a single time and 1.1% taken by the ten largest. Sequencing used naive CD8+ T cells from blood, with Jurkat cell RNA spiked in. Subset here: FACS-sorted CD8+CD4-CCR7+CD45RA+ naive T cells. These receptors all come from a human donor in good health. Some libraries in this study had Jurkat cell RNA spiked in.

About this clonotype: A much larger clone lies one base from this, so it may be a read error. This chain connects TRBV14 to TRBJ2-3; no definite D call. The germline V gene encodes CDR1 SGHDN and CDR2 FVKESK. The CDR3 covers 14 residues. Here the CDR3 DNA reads TGTGTCAGCAGCCAAGTTACGGTGACAGATACGCAGTATTTT. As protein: CVSSQVTVTDTQYF.

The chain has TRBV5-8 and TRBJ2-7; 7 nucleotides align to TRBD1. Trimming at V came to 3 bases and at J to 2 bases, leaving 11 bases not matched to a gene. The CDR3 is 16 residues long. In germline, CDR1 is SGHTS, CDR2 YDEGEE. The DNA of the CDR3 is TGTGCCAGCAGCTGGACCGGGACAGCGCCCGCCTACGAGCAGTACTTC. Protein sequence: CASSWTGTAPAYEQYF.

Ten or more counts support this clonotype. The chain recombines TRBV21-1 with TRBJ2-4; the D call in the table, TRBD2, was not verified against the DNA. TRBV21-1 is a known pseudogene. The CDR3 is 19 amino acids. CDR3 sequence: CASSTISGGAYKAKNIQYF. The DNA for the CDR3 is TGTGCCAGCAGCACCATTTCTGGAGGGGCATACAAAGCCAAAAACATTCAGTACTTC.

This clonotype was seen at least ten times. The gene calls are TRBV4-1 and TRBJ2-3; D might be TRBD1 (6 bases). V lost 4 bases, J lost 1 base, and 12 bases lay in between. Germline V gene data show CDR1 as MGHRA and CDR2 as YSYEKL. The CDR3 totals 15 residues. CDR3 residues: CASSLGQPGTDTQYF. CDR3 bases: TGCGCCAGCAGCCTTGGACAGCCAGGCACAGATACGCAGTATTTT.

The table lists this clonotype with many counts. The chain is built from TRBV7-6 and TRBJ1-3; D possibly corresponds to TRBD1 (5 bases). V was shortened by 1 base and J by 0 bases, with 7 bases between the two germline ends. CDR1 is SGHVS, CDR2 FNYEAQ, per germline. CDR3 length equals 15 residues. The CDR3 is CASSLGGGSGNTIYF. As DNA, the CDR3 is TGTGCCAGCAGCTTAGGGGGGGGCTCTGGAAACACCATATATTTT.

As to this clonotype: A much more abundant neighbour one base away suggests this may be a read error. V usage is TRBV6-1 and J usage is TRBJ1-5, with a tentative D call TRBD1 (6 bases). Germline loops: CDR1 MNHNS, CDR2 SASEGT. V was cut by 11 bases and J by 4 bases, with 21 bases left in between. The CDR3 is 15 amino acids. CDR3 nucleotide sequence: TGTGCCTGCTTGGGCGGAAGCGGGACAAATCAGCCCCAGCATTTT. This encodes CACLGGSGTNQPQHF.

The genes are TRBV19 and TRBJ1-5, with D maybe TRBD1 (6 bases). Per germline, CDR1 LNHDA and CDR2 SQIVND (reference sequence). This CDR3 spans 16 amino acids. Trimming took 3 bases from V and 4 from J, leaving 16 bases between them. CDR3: CASSISGGAPNQPQHF. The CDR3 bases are TGTGCCAGTAGTATTTCCGGGGGGGCCCCGAATCAGCCCCAGCATTTT.

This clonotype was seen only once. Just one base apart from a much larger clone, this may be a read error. CDR3 in amino acids: CASSYSTSRSTDTLYF. Written as DNA, the CDR3 is TGTGCCAGCAGTTACTCGACAAGCCGTAGCACAGATACGCTGTATTTT. The rearrangement uses TRBV6-2 or TRBV6-3 and TRBJ2-3; D gene unclear. Germline V gene lookup returns CDR1 MNHEY and CDR2 SVGEGT. There are 16 residues in the CDR3.

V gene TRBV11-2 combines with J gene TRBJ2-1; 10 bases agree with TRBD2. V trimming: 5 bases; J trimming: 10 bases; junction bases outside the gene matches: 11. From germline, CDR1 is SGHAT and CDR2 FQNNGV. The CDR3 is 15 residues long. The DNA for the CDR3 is TGTGCCAGCAGCCTGGGACTAGCGCCTGGTGGGGAGCAGTTCTTC. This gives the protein CASSLGLAPGGEQFF.

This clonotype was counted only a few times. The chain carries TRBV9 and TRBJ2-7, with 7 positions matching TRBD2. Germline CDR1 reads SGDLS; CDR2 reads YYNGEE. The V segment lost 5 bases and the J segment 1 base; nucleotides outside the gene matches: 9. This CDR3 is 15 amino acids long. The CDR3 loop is CASSKGREGSYEQYF. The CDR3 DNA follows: TGTGCCAGCAGTAAGGGCAGGGAGGGGTCCTACGAGCAGTACTTC.

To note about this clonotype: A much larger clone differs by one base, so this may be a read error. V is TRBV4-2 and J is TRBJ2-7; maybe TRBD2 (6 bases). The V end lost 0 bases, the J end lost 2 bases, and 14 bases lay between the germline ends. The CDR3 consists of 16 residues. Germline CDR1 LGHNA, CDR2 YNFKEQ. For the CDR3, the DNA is TGTGCCAGCAGCCAAGAGGACTACCCGAGCCCCTACGAGCAGTACTTC. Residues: CASSQEDYPSPYEQYF.

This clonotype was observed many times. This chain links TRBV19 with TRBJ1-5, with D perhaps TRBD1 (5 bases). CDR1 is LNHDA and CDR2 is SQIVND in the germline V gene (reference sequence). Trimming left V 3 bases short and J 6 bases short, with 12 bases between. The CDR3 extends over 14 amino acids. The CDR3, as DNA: TGTGCCAGTAGTATCGCTTCGGGGGGTCAGCCCCAGCATTTT. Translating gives CASSIASGGQPQHF.

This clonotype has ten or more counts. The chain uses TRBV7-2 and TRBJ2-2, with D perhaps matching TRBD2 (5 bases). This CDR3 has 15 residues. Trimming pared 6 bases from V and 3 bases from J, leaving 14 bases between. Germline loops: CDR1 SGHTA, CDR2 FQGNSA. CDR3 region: CASRTRNPDTGELFF. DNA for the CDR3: TGTGCCAGCAGAACTAGAAACCCCGACACCGGGGAGCTGTTTTTT.

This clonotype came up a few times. CDR3 sequence: CASSGRDRPSYEQYF. CDR3 sequence (DNA): TGTGCCAGCAGCGGACGGGACAGACCCTCCTACGAGCAGTACTTC. This chain uses TRBV7-9 with TRBJ2-7, with TRBD1 matching 7 bases. The CDR3 is 15 residues long. The J segment lost 0 bases and the V segment lost 5 bases, leaving 7 bases of the junction unmatched. Germline V gives CDR1 SEHNR, CDR2 FQNEAQ (reference sequence).

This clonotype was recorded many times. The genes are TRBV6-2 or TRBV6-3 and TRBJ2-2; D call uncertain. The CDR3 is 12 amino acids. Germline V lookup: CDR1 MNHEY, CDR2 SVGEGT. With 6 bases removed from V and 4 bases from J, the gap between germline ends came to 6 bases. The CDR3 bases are TGTGCCAGCAGCCTGAGCACCGGGGAGCTGTTTTTT. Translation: CASSLSTGELFF.

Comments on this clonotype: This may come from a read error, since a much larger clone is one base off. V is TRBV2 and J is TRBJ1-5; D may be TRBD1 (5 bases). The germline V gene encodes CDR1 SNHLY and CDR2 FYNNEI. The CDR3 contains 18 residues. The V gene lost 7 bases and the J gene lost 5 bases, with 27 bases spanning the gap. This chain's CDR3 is CASTPREVGRRGDQPQHF. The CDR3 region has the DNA TGTGCCAGCACCCCGCGTGAGGTGGGGCGGAGAGGCGATCAGCCCCAGCATTTT.